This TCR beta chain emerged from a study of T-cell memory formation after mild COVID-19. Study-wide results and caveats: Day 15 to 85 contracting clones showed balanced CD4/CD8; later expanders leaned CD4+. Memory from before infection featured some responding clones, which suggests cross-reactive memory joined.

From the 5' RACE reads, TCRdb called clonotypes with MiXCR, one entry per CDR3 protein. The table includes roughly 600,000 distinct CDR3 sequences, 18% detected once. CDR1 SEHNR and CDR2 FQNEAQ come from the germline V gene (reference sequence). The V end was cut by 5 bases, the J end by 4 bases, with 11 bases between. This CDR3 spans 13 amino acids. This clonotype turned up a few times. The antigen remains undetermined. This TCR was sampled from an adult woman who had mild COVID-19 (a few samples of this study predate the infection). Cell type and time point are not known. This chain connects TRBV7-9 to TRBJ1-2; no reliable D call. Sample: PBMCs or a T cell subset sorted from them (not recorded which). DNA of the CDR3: TGTGCCAGCAGCCCTTCAAGGACCTATGGCTACACCTTC. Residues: CASSPSRTYGYTF.